This passage covers 5 T cell receptor beta chains from one sample sequenced in a study of OX40 agonist ivuxolimab in advanced cancers. Sequencing was performed with immunoSEQ multiplex PCR; in TCRdb, only in-frame clones are kept and a portion is missing. This table holds 40,000 to 55,000 clones, over 85% found once. The sequenced sample was CD4+ or CD8+ T cells sorted from blood, obtained in a trial of the OX40 agonist ivuxolimab. Receptors were obtained from an adult with an advanced solid tumor such as melanoma, head and neck, liver or kidney cancer.

The chain has TRBV4-1 and TRBJ2-3, with 10 bases fitting TRBD2. The CDR3 extends over 15 amino acids. V was pared by 5 bases and J by 4 bases, with 6 bases of the junction left unmatched. Germline V gene lookup returns CDR1 MGHRA and CDR2 YSYEKL. The CDR3, as DNA: TGCGCCAGCAGCTGGCTAGCGGGAGCTGCAGATACGCAGTATTTT. Its protein product is CASSWLAGAADTQYF.

The rearrangement uses TRBV19 and TRBJ2-5; TRBD1 matches 10 bases. V shed 6 bases, J shed 5 bases, and the junction held 6 bases outside the gene matches. This CDR3 spans 14 amino acids. Per germline, CDR1 LNHDA and CDR2 SQIVND (reference sequence). CDR3 bases: TGTGCCAGTAGCCCGGGACAGGGGCTTGAGACCCAGTACTTC. It codes for CASSPGQGLETQYF.

This clone is large by share. The gene calls are TRBV7-2 and TRBJ1-2; a weak D match, TRBD1 (5 bases). The length of the CDR3 is 16 residues. Germline CDR1 is SGHTA and CDR2 is FQGNSA. Deletions cut 5 bases from V and 8 bases from J, with 24 bases between. In DNA, the CDR3 is TGTGCCAGCAGCCCACGCCCGGGACGGGGGAGTGAAGGCTACACCTTC. Protein: CASSPRPGRGSEGYTF.

This chain connects TRBV7-8 to TRBJ2-7, with 7 nucleotides matching TRBD2. This CDR3 contains 15 residues. J lost 0 bases, V lost 3 bases, and 5 bases had no gene match. From germline, CDR1 is SGHVS and CDR2 FQNEAQ. The CDR3 coding sequence is TGTGCCAGCAGCTTCTCGCGGGAGCCCTCCTACGAGCAGTACTTC. This translates into CASSFSREPSYEQYF.

Here the CDR3 reads CASSLGEGQTYSNQPQHF. Here the CDR3 DNA reads TGTGCCAGCAGCTTAGGGGAGGGACAGACCTATAGCAATCAGCCCCAGCATTTT. The V gene is TRBV11-2, the J gene TRBJ1-5, with 7 positions matching TRBD1. CDR1 and CDR2 from the germline V gene are SGHAT and FQNNGV. The CDR3 is made up of 18 amino acids. With V trimmed by 1 base and J by 0 bases, 9 bases remained unmatched.